This T cell receptor beta chain is drawn from a study of cytomegalovirus exposure and HLA in healthy donors. The wider study: T cells numbering around 170 million yielded some 120 million unique TCR beta sequences in an earlier analysis.

With 60 Vbeta and 13 Jbeta primers, the PCR was carried out. Only in-frame clones appear in the TCRdb table, and some are missing; sequencing was by immunoSEQ multiplex PCR. The sample contains about 94,000 clones, 75% to 85% of which appear only once. Findings and caveats of the study: It was reported in a later analysis that an Asian-associated ancestry cluster showed fewer N-insertions than the 666-donor mean. Later on, analysis showed that most CMV-associated TCR beta chains appeared to be HLA-restricted. A missense variant in DCLRE1C was later tied to TCR beta V- and J-gene trimming.

A remark on this clone: Its specificity is not known.

V was clipped by 4 bases and J by 0 bases; unmatched bases: 8. The CDR3 spans 17 residues. Germline CDR1 is MNHEY and CDR2 is SMNVEV (reference sequence). The chain employs TRBV27 and TRBJ2-7, with TRBD2 matching over 11 bases. The clonotype was recovered from a woman aged 40 to 50 in good health and CMV-seronegative. The sample taken for sequencing was PBMCs. This chain's CDR3 is CASSSESSGGPSYEQYF. CDR3 DNA sequence: TGTGCCAGCAGTTCCGAGTCTAGCGGGGGGCCCTCCTACGAGCAGTACTTC.